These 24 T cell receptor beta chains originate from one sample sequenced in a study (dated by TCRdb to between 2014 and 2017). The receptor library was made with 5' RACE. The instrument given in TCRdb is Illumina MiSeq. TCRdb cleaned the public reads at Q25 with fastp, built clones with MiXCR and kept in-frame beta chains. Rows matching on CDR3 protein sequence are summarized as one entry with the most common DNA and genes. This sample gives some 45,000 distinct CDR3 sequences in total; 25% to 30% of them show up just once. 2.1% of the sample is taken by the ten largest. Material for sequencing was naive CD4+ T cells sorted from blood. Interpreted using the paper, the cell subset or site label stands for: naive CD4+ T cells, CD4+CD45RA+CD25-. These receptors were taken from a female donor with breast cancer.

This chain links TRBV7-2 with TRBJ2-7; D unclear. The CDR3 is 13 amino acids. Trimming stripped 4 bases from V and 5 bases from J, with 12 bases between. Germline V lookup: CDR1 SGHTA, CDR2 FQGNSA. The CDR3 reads CASSSLAPDEQYF. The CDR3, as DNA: TGTGCCAGCAGCTCCTTGGCCCCCGACGAGCAGTACTTC.

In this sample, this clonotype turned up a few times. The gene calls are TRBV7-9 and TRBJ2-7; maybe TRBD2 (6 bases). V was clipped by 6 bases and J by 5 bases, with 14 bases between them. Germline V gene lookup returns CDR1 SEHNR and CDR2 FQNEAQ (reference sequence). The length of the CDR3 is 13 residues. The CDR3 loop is CASSSSGVNEQYF. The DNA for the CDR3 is TGTGCCAGCAGTTCGTCGGGGGTAAACGAGCAGTACTTC.

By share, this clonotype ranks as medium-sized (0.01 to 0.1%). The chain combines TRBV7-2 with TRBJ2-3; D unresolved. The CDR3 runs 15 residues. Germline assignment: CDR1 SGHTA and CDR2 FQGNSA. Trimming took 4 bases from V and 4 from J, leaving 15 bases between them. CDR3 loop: CASSSLDWNPDTQYF. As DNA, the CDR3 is TGTGCCAGCAGCTCCCTCGACTGGAACCCAGATACGCAGTATTTT.

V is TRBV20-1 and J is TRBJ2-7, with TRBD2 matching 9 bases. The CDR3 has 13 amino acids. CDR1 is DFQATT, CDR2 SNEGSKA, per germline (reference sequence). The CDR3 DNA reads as TGCACTCTCGAGAAGCGGGGGGTCTACGAGCAGTACTTC. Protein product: CTLEKRGVYEQYF.

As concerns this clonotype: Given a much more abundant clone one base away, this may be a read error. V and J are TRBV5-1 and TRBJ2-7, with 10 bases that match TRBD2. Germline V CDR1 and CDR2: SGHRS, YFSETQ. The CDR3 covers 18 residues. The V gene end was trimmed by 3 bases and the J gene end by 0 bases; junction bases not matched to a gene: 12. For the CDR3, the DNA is TGCGCCAGCAGCTGGTTTACGTCTAGCGGGAGTGCCTCCTACGAGCAGTACTTC. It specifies CASSWFTSSGSASYEQYF.

CDR3 sequence reads: CASSLGQETQYF. CDR3 in DNA: TGTGCCAGCAGCTTGGGGCAAGAGACCCAGTACTTC. The V and J genes are TRBV13 and TRBJ2-5; D is undetermined. The CDR3 loop spans 12 amino acids. Trimming took off 3 bases at V and 2 bases at J, with 4 bases between the two ends. CDR1 PRHDT and CDR2 FYEKMQ come from the germline V gene (reference sequence). Full variable domain (rest looked up from reference TRBV13 and TRBJ2-5): AAGVIQSPRHLIKEKRETATLKCYPIPRHDTVYWYQQGPGQDPQFLISFYEKMQSDKGSIPDRFSAQQFSDYHSELNMSSLELGDSALYFCASSLGQETQYFGPGTRLLVL.

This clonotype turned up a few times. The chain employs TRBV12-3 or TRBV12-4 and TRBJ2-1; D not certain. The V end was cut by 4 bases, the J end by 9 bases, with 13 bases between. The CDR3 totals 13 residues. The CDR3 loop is CASSSRQDGEQFF. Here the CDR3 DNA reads TGTGCCAGCAGTTCCCGTCAAGACGGTGAGCAGTTCTTC.

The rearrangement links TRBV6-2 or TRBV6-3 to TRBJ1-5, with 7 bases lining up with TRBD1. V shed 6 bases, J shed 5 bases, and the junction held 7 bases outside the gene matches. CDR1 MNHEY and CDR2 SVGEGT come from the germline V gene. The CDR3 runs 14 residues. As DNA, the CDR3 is TGTGCCAGCAGCCCTCAGGGGGATTATCAGCCCCAGCATTTT. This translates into CASSPQGDYQPQHF.

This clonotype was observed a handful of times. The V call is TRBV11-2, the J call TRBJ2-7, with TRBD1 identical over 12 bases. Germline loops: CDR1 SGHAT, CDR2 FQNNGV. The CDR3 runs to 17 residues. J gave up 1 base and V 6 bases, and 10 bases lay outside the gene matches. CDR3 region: CASSSGTGGAWSYEQYF. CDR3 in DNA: TGTGCCAGCAGTTCCGGGACAGGGGGCGCGTGGTCCTACGAGCAGTACTTC.

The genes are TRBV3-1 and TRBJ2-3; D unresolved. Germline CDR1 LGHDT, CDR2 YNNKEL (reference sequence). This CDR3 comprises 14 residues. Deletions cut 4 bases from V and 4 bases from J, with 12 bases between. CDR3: CASSPGPVSDTQYF. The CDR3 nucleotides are TGTGCCAGCAGCCCAGGACCCGTTTCAGATACGCAGTATTTT.

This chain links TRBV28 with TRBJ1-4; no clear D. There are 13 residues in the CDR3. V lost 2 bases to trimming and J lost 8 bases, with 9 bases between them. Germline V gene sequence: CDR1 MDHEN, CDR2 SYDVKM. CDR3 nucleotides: TGTGCCAGCAGTTTACCACAGATGGAAAAACTGTTTTTT. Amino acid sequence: CASSLPQMEKLFF.

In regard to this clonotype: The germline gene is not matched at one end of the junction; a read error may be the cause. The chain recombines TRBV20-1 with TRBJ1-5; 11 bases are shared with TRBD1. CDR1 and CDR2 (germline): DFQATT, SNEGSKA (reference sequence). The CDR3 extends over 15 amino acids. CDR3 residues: CSAARGQGDIQPRHF. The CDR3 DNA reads TGCAGTGCCGCCAGGGGACAGGGGGATATTCAGCCCCGGCATTTT.

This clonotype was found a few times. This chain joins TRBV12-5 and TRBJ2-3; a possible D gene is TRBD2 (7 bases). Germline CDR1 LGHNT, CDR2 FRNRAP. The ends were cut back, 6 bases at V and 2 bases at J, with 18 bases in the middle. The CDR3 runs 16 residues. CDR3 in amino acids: CASGVSRGGATDTQYF. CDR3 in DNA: TGTGCTAGTGGCGTCTCGAGGGGGGGGGCCACAGATACGCAGTATTTT.

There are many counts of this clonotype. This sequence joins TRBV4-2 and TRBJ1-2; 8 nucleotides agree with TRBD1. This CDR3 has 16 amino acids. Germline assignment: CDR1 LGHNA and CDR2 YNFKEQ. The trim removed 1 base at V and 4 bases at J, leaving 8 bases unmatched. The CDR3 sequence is CASSQASGTGPYGYTF. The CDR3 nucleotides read TGTGCCAGCAGCCAAGCATCCGGGACAGGCCCCTATGGCTACACCTTC.

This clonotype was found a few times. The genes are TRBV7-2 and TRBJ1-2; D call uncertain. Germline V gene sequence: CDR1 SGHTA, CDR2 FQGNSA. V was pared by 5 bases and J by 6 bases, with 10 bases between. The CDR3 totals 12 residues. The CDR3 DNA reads TGTGCCAGCAGCGCTCGACTGGATGGCTACACCTTC. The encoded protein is CASSARLDGYTF. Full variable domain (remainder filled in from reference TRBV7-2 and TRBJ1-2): GAGVSQSPSNKVTEKGKDVELRCDPISGHTALYWYRQSLGQGLEFLIYFQGNSAPDKSGLPSDRFSAERTGGSVSTLTIQRTQQEDSAVYLCASSARLDGYTFGSGTRLTVV.

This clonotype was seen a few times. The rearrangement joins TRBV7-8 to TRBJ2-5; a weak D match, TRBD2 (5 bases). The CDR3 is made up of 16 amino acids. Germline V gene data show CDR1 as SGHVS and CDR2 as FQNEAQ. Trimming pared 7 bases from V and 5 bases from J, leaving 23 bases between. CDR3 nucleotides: TGTGCCAGCATCCCACGTGGCAGGCCGGAGGTGGAGACCCAGTACTTC. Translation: CASIPRGRPEVETQYF.

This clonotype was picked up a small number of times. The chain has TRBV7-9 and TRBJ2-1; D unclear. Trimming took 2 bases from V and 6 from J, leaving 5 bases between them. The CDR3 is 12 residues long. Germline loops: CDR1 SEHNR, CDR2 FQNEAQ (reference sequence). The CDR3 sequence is CASSLTANEQFF. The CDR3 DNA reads TGTGCCAGCAGCTTAACAGCCAATGAGCAGTTCTTC.

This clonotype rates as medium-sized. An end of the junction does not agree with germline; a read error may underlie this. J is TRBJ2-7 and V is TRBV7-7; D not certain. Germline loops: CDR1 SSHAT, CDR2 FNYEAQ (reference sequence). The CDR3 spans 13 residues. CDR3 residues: CASSSLMGYEQYF. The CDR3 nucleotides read TGTGCTAGCAGCTCGCTTATGGGTTACGAGCAGTACTTC.

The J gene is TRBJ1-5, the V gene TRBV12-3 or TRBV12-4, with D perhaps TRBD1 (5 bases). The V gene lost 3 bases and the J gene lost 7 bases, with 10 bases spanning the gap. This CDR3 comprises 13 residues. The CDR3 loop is CASSLEGKQPQHF. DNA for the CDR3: TGTGCCAGCAGTTTGGAGGGGAAACAGCCCCAGCATTTT.

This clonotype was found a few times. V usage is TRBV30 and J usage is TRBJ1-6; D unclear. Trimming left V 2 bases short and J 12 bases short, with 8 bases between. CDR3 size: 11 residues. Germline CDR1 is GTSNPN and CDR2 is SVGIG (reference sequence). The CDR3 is CAWSSLLPLHF. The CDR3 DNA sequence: TGTGCCTGGAGTAGCCTCTTACCCCTCCACTTT.

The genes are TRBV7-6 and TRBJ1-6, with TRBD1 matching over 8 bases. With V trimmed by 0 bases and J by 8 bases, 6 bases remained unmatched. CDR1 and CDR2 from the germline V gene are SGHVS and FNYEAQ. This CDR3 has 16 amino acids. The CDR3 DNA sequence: TGTGCCAGCAGCTTAGCACCAGGGGGCGAGTATTCACCCCTCCACTTT. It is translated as CASSLAPGGEYSPLHF.

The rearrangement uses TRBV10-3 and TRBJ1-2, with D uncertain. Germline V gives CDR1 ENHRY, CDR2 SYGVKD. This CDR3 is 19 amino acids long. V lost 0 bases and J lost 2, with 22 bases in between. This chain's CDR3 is CAISESVLPNIGINYGYTF. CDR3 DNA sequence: TGTGCCATCAGTGAGTCGGTTTTGCCGAATATAGGGATAAACTATGGCTACACCTTC.

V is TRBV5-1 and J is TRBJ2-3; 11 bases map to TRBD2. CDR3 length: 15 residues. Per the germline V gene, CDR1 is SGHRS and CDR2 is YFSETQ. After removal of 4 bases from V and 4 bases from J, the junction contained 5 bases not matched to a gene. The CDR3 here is CASSLTSGKADTQYF. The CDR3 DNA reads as TGCGCCAGCAGCCTGACTAGCGGGAAAGCAGATACGCAGTATTTT.

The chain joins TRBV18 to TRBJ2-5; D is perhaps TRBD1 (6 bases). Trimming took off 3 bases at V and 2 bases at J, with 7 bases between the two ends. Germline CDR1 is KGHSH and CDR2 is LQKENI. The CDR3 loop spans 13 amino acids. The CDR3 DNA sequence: TGTGCCAGCTCACCTGACAGGCAAGAGACCCAGTACTTC. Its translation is CASSPDRQETQYF.